These 18 T cell receptor beta chains came from one sample sequenced in a study of beta chain features in type 1 diabetes. Study findings and constraints: Shorter TCRB CDR3s, moderately but significantly so, were found in Type 1 diabetes patients in all four CD4+ subsets.

Expressed TCRB transcripts got sequenced, as all isolated RNA was reverse transcribed. Here immunoSEQ multiplex PCR was the method, and the copy in TCRdb shows in-frame clones only, minus some. The sample lists around 650,000 clones, roughly 12% occurring once. Antigens for these TCRs are unknown. What was sequenced was naive CD4+ T cells from blood. All receptors derive from a young man with type 1 diabetes.

This clone has just a few counts. The CDR3 nucleotides are TGTGCCAGCAGTTTCTCCGTCTCCTACGAGCAGTACTTC. Translating gives CASSFSVSYEQYF. V and J are TRBV28 and TRBJ2-7; D gene uncertain. This CDR3 is built from 13 residues. Germline V gene sequence: CDR1 MDHEN, CDR2 SYDVKM. Trimming left V 3 bases short and J 0 bases short, with 6 bases between.

V is TRBV14 and J is TRBJ2-5; weak D call: TRBD2 (6 bases). CDR1 SGHDN and CDR2 FVKESK come from the germline V gene. V lost 4 bases, J lost 5 bases, and 14 bases lay in between. CDR3 size: 14 residues. The CDR3, as DNA: TGTGCCAGCAGCCCGGTCGGGGGTCGGGAGACCCAGTACTTC. Translated: CASSPVGGRETQYF.

The J gene is TRBJ1-4, the V gene TRBV9, with D perhaps TRBD1 (5 bases). The V end lost 4 bases, the J end lost 0 bases, and 10 bases lay between the germline ends. The CDR3 extends over 15 amino acids. Germline loops: CDR1 SGDLS, CDR2 YYNGEE. The DNA of the CDR3 is TGTGCCAGCAGCCCAGGGACGTCAACTAATGAAAAACTGTTTTTT. This translates into CASSPGTSTNEKLFF.

J is TRBJ1-1 and V is TRBV7-3; no definite D call. V lost 2 bases and J 4 bases, leaving 11 bases between the germline ends. In germline, CDR1 is SGHTA, CDR2 FQGTGA. The length of the CDR3 is 14 residues. The CDR3 protein is CASSLFREATEAFF. The CDR3 DNA reads as TGTGCCAGCAGCTTATTCCGAGAGGCCACTGAAGCTTTCTTT. Full variable domain (outside the CDR3, taken from reference TRBV7-3 and TRBJ1-1): GAGVSQTPSNKVTEKGKYVELRCDPISGHTALYWYRQSLGQGPEFLIYFQGTGAADDSGLPNDRFFAVRPEGSVSTLKIQRTERGDSAVYLCASSLFREATEAFFGQGTRLTVV.

The chain joins TRBV5-1 to TRBJ1-2; D is undetermined. The germline V gene encodes CDR1 SGHRS and CDR2 YFSETQ. The germline V and J ends were trimmed by 3 bases and 0 bases, with 6 bases remaining between them. This CDR3 contains 13 residues. The CDR3 coding sequence is TGCGCCAGCAGCTGGGAGCCTAACTATGGCTACACCTTC. It specifies CASSWEPNYGYTF.

This clone occurred a few times. The chain links TRBV29-1 to TRBJ2-1; 8 bases line up with TRBD2. Trimming cost V 8 bases and J 8 bases; bases outside gene matches: 14. The CDR3 runs 14 residues. The germline gives CDR1 SQVTM, CDR2 ANQGSEA. The CDR3 DNA is TGCAGCTCCCGACGGGGGGGCCTTTGGGATGAGCAGTTCTTC. As protein: CSSRRGGLWDEQFF.

This clone was observed a few times. The chain carries TRBV12-5 and TRBJ1-2; 10 bases align to TRBD1. The CDR3 contains 16 residues. The V and J ends lost 8 bases and 1 base, in that order; junction bases with no gene match: 10. CDR1 LGHNT and CDR2 FRNRAP come from the germline V gene. CDR3 in amino acids: CASKPGQGSSNYGYTF. The CDR3 nucleotides are TGTGCTAGTAAACCGGGACAGGGGAGTAGTAACTATGGCTACACCTTC.

The chain links TRBV19 to TRBJ1-4, with D hard to call. Trimming took 5 bases from V and 7 from J, leaving 5 bases between them. This CDR3 has 11 residues. Per germline, CDR1 LNHDA and CDR2 SQIVND (reference sequence). The CDR3 region is CASSLGEKLFF. CDR3 sequence (DNA): TGTGCCAGTAGTTTAGGTGAAAAACTGTTTTTT.

The V and J genes are TRBV28 and TRBJ2-1; no definite D call. The CDR3 runs 12 residues. Between the trimmed V and J ends, which lost 1 base and 8 bases, there was a span of 6 bases. From germline, CDR1 is MDHEN and CDR2 SYDVKM. CDR3 nucleotide sequence: TGTGCCAGCAGTTTATTGAACCATGAGCAGTTCTTC. This codes for CASSLLNHEQFF. The variable domain in full, with the rest retrieved from reference TRBV28 and TRBJ2-1, is DVKVTQSSRYLVKRTGEKVFLECVQDMDHENMFWYRQDPGLGLRLIYFSYDVKMKEKGDIPEGYSVSREKKERFSLILESASTNQTSMYLCASSLLNHEQFFGPGTRLTVL.

This clone was found a few times. The V gene is TRBV19, the J gene TRBJ2-2; D call uncertain. Germline V CDR1 and CDR2: LNHDA, SQIVND (reference sequence). Trimming cost V 4 bases and J 6 bases, with 6 bases left between them. The CDR3 totals 12 residues. The CDR3 DNA reads as TGTGCCAGTAGTACCCCGTCCGGGGAGCTGTTTTTT. Its translation: CASSTPSGELFF.

This clone was seen only a few times. The CDR3 region is CASSFVASPLHF. CDR3 nucleotides: TGTGCCAGCAGCTTTGTGGCTTCACCCCTCCACTTT. The gene calls are TRBV5-4 and TRBJ1-6; no reliable D call. CDR1 and CDR2 (germline): SGHNT, YYREEE (reference sequence). The V end was cut by 2 bases, the J end by 9 bases, with 6 bases between. The CDR3 contains 12 residues.

This clone was counted a few times. The CDR3 DNA reads as TGTGCTAGTGGTTTGGTACGGCCTGGAGGTGCGAATCAGCCCCAGCATTTT. Its protein is CASGLVRPGGANQPQHF. The V gene is TRBV12-5, the J gene TRBJ1-5; D not resolved. In germline, CDR1 is LGHNT, CDR2 FRNRAP. Trimming stripped 0 bases from V and 4 bases from J, with 16 bases between. This CDR3 spans 17 amino acids. The entire variable domain, with the rest obtained from reference TRBV12-5 and TRBJ1-5, is as follows: DARVTQTPRHKVTEMGQEVTMRCQPILGHNTVFWYRQTMMQGLELLAYFRNRAPLDDSGMPKDRFSAEMPDATLATLKIQPSEPRDSAVYFCASGLVRPGGANQPQHFGDGTRLSIL.

This clone was seen a handful of times. The J gene is TRBJ2-1, the V gene TRBV4-1, with 9 bases identical to TRBD2. This CDR3 comprises 17 residues. The V gene end was trimmed by 4 bases and the J gene end by 8 bases; junction bases not matched to a gene: 15. Germline CDR1 reads MGHRA; CDR2 reads YSYEKL. Here the CDR3 DNA reads TGCGCCAGCAGCCTTGGACTGGCGGGGGGGCCCGTCGATGAGCAGTTCTTC. It codes for CASSLGLAGGPVDEQFF.

The chain uses TRBV2 and TRBJ1-1, with 8 positions matching TRBD1. This CDR3 is 15 amino acids long. Germline lookup yields CDR1 SNHLY and CDR2 FYNNEI. V trimming: 8 bases; J trimming: 1 base; junction bases outside the gene matches: 9. CDR3 bases: TGTGCCAGCGAACCTGGACAGGGAAGGAACACTGAAGCTTTCTTT. Amino acid sequence: CASEPGQGRNTEAFF.

This clone was counted between two and nine times. The genes are TRBV30 and TRBJ2-3; D may correspond to TRBD1 or TRBD2 (5 bases each). V lost 4 bases, J lost 4 bases, and 9 bases lay in between. There are 12 residues in the CDR3. The V gene's germline CDR1 is GTSNPN and CDR2 SVGIG (reference sequence). CDR3 nucleotides: TGTGCCTGGACTGGGGGTCCAGATACGCAGTATTTT. It yields the protein CAWTGGPDTQYF.

This clone came up a few times. At the DNA level, this CDR3 is encoded by other sequences in the same sample as well. The chain combines TRBV29-1 with TRBJ2-5; the D gene is possibly TRBD2 (7 bases). The CDR3 consists of 13 residues. The germline CDR1 and CDR2 sequences are SQVTM and ANQGSEA. Trimming left V 6 bases short and J 5 bases short, with 16 bases between. CDR3 bases: TGCAGCGTGCGCCGGGGGGCAGGGGAGACCCAGTACTTC. Translation: CSVRRGAGETQYF.

The chain is built from TRBV18 and TRBJ1-4; 7 bases are shared with TRBD1. The CDR3 sequence is 13 residues long. The V gene's germline CDR1 is KGHSH and CDR2 LQKENI. With V trimmed by 5 bases and J by 7 bases, 4 bases remained unmatched. The CDR3 loop reads CASSAGTVEKLFF. The DNA of the CDR3 is TGTGCCAGCTCAGCCGGGACAGTTGAAAAACTGTTTTTT. Full variable domain (missing parts from reference TRBV18 and TRBJ1-4): NAGVMQNPRHLVRRRGQEARLRCSPMKGHSHVYWYRQLPEEGLKFMVYLQKENIIDESGMPKERFSAEFPKEGPSILRIQQVVRGDSAAYFCASSAGTVEKLFFGSGTQLSVL.

A remark on this clone: The junction shows a germline mismatch at one end, possibly a read error. The rearrangement joins TRBV7-7 to TRBJ2-5, with D perhaps being TRBD1 or TRBD2 (5 bases each). This CDR3 is 14 amino acids long. In germline, CDR1 is SSHAT, CDR2 FNYEAQ (reference sequence). The CDR3 nucleotides are TGTGCTAGCAGCTTAGGGGCTAGCAGGGAGACCCAGTACTTC. Amino acids: CASSLGASRETQYF.